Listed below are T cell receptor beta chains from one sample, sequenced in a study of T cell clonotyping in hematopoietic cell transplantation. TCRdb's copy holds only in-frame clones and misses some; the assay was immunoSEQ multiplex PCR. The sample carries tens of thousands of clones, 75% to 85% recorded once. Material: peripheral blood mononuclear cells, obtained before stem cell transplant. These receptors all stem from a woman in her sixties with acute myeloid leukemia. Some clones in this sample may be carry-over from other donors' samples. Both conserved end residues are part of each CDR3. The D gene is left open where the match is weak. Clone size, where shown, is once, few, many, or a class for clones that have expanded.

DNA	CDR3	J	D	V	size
TGTGCCAGCAGTTACTCGGGACAGGGGGATGAGCAGTTCTTC	CASSYSGQGDEQFF	TRBJ2-1	TRBD1	TRBV6-5	.
TGTGCCAGCAGCAAAAACGGGGGGCAGGGCTACACCTTC	CASSKNGGQGYTF	TRBJ1-2	.	TRBV7-3	.
TGTGCCAGCAGCGTTCTGTCCAATTCACCCCTCCACTTT	CASSVLSNSPLHF	TRBJ1-6	.	TRBV9	.
TGTGCCAGCAGCCTAAGGACTCAACAAGAGACCCAGTACTTC	CASSLRTQQETQYF	TRBJ2-5	.	TRBV11-2	.
TGTGCCAGCAGCCTATCCGCACAGGGGATCGGGGGCTACACCTTC	CASSLSAQGIGGYTF	TRBJ1-2	TRBD1	TRBV7-2	.
TGTGCCAGCAGGTCCCTCTTTTGCTACGGGGGACAGGGCAGGAACACCATATATTTT	CASRSLFCYGGQGRNTIYF	TRBJ1-3	.	TRBV21-1	.
TGTGCCAGCAGCACCCAAGACCCAGTGAACACTGAAGCTTTCTTT	CASSTQDPVNTEAFF	TRBJ1-1	.	TRBV28	once
TGTGCCAGCAGCTCCATTACGGGCCAGCGGCTCACCGGGGAGCTGTTTTTT	CASSSITGQRLTGELFF	TRBJ2-2	.	TRBV5-6	.
TGTGCCAGCAGCCCGGAAGTCGGGGGCTCCTACAATGAGCAGTTCTTC	CASSPEVGGSYNEQFF	TRBJ2-1	.	TRBV7-2	.
TGCAGCGTTTCCCCCTCTGGAAACACCATATATTTT	CSVSPSGNTIYF	TRBJ1-3	.	TRBV29-1	once
TGTGCCACCTTAGCGGGGGGGTCCTACAATGAGCAGTTCTTC	CATLAGGSYNEQFF	TRBJ2-1	TRBD2	TRBV10-3	.
TGTGCCAGCAGTGCTAGCAGAAACGAGCAGTACTTC	CASSASRNEQYF	TRBJ2-7	.	TRBV6-1	.
TGTGCCAGCAGTGAAGCCGGGCGACCCGAGCAGTACTTC	CASSEAGRPEQYF	TRBJ2-7	.	TRBV6-1	.
TGTGCCAGTAGTATACAGGGAAGCGATCAGCCCCAGCATTTT	CASSIQGSDQPQHF	TRBJ1-5	.	TRBV19	.
TGCGCCAGCAGCTTAGGAGGGGGGAGGACAGATACGCAGTATTTT	CASSLGGGRTDTQYF	TRBJ2-3	.	TRBV5-1	.
TGCGCCAGCAGCTTGGGTGGGGAGCAGTTCTTC	CASSLGGEQFF	TRBJ2-1	.	TRBV5-1	.
TGCAGCGTTGAAGATATCCTGGACAGGGGATTCCAAAACATTCAGTACTTC	CSVEDILDRGFQNIQYF	TRBJ2-4	TRBD1	TRBV29-1	.
TGCGCCAGCAGCCCCGGACTAGCGGGATACACAGATACGCAGTATTTT	CASSPGLAGYTDTQYF	TRBJ2-3	TRBD2	TRBV4-1	.
TGCGCCAGCAGCCAAGGCTGGGGGGACCGGGGCTATGGCTACACCTTC	CASSQGWGDRGYGYTF	TRBJ1-2	.	TRBV4-1	.
TGCGCCAGCAGCTTAGACAGGGGTAATGGTGTCCATTCACCCCTCCACTTT	CASSLDRGNGVHSPLHF	TRBJ1-6	TRBD1	TRBV5-1	.
TGTGCCAGCAGCGTGGCGGGACTAGGCACAGATACGCAGTATTTT	CASSVAGLGTDTQYF	TRBJ2-3	TRBD2	TRBV9	.
TGTGCCAGCAGTGAAATTGGCTACACCTTC	CASSEIGYTF	TRBJ1-2	.	TRBV25-1	.
TGTGCCAGCAGCTTATTTGTGGGTGCACTTACTATGAGCTACACCTTC	CASSLFVGALTMSYTF	TRBJ1-2	.	TRBV7-2	.
TGCGCCAGCAGCCAAGATGTGACCTCCCCAGGCGAGCAGTACTTC	CASSQDVTSPGEQYF	TRBJ2-7	.	TRBV4-3	.
TGTGCCAGCAGCCAGCATAGGAGCACAGATACGCAGTATTTT	CASSQHRSTDTQYF	TRBJ2-3	.	TRBV5-4	.
TGCAGCGTTGAAGAGGTAGGCTCTGAAGCTTTCTTT	CSVEEVGSEAFF	TRBJ1-1	.	TRBV29-1	.
TGTGCCAGCAGGACCTCCTCCTACAATGAGCAGTTCTTC	CASRTSSYNEQFF	TRBJ2-1	.	TRBV28	.
TGCGCCAGCAGCCAAGAAGTTTCGGACGGCTATGGCTACACCTTC	CASSQEVSDGYGYTF	TRBJ1-2	.	TRBV4-3	.
TGTGCCAGCAGTGTCTCATGGGGGGCCAACAATCAGCCCCAGCATTTT	CASSVSWGANNQPQHF	TRBJ1-5	.	TRBV2	.
TGCGCCAGCAGCGAAGACAGGGGATCGGATGGCTACACCTTC	CASSEDRGSDGYTF	TRBJ1-2	TRBD1	TRBV4-3	.
TGTGCCAGCAGTTACTCAGAGGGTTGGAGTCAGCCCCAGCATTTT	CASSYSEGWSQPQHF	TRBJ1-5	.	TRBV6-6	.
TGTGCCAGCAGCTGGGGAAGTAGCGGGAGATTCGATACGCAGTATTTT	CASSWGSSGRFDTQYF	TRBJ2-3	TRBD2	TRBV5-6	.
TGTGCTAGCAGCTTAGGGGGGGCGCGGGAGACCCAGTACTTC	CASSLGGARETQYF	TRBJ2-5	.	TRBV7-7	.
TGCAGCGTTGAAGGCAGGGAGGGGGAGACCCAGTACTTC	CSVEGREGETQYF	TRBJ2-5	TRBD2	TRBV29-1	.
TGTGCCAGTAGTTCAGAGAACTATGGCTACACCTTC	CASSSENYGYTF	TRBJ1-2	.	TRBV19	.
TGTGCCAGCAGTCATCAACTAGCGGGGACCGCCTACGAGCAGTACTTC	CASSHQLAGTAYEQYF	TRBJ2-7	TRBD2	TRBV5-4	.
TGTGCCAGTAGTCAACTGGGGGGCTTCGGGGAGCTGTTTTTT	CASSQLGGFGELFF	TRBJ2-2	.	TRBV19	.
TGTGCCAGCAGCGGAAAGCAGGGGCGAGGAAAAGAAAAACTGTTTTTT	CASSGKQGRGKEKLFF	TRBJ1-4	.	TRBV9	.
TGCGCCAGCAGCTTGGTCGGGAACGGCTACACCTTC	CASSLVGNGYTF	TRBJ1-2	.	TRBV5-1	.
TGCGCCAGCAGCCCCTGGACTAGCGGGGGGAACTCCTACAATGAGCAGTTCTTC	CASSPWTSGGNSYNEQFF	TRBJ2-1	TRBD2	TRBV4-1	.
TGTGCCAGCAGTGACGCCGCGGGTTTGGGGGAAAAACTGTTTTTT	CASSDAAGLGEKLFF	TRBJ1-4	.	TRBV25-1	.
TGTGCCAGCAGCTTAGAATCCTTGCCCTATGGCTACACCTTC	CASSLESLPYGYTF	TRBJ1-2	.	TRBV7-2	.
TGTGCCAGCAGTCGCTCGCCAGGGCTCCTCTATGGCTACACCTTC	CASSRSPGLLYGYTF	TRBJ1-2	.	TRBV6-4	.
TGTGCCAGCGCCCCTCGGACTAGCCTCACCTACGAGCAGTACTTC	CASAPRTSLTYEQYF	TRBJ2-7	TRBD2	TRBV25-1	.
TGTGCCAGCAGTGAAAAGCCCGATCCCCGATACGAGCAGTACTTC	CASSEKPDPRYEQYF	TRBJ2-7	.	TRBV2	.
TGTGCCAGCAGCCAAGGTGGCGGTAGGTTTTCACCCCTCCACTTT	CASSQGGGRFSPLHF	TRBJ1-6	.	TRBV14	.
TGTGCCAGCAGTAAGCGGCACTCCTACGAGCAGTACTTC	CASSKRHSYEQYF	TRBJ2-7	.	TRBV21-1	few
TGCGCCAGCAGCCAAGCAGGAGGGGGGGACTATGGCTACACCTTC	CASSQAGGGDYGYTF	TRBJ1-2	.	TRBV4-3	.
TGTGCCAGCAGCAAAGGACAGGGAGGCACCGGGGAGCTGTTTTTT	CASSKGQGGTGELFF	TRBJ2-2	.	TRBV21-1	.
TGTGCCAGCAGTGTTCTAGCGGGGAACACCGGGGAGCTGTTTTTT	CASSVLAGNTGELFF	TRBJ2-2	TRBD2	TRBV28	.
TGTGCCAGCAGCTTAGACCTAAACTATGGCTACACCTTC	CASSLDLNYGYTF	TRBJ1-2	.	TRBV7-2	.
TGTGCCAGCAGCTTGGGATTATGGGGCTCTGGGGCCAACGTCCTGACTTTC	CASSLGLWGSGANVLTF	TRBJ2-6	.	TRBV5-6	.
TGTGCCAGCAGCTGGAGTAGGAAGTCGAACACCGGGGAGCTGTTTTTT	CASSWSRKSNTGELFF	TRBJ2-2	.	TRBV11-3	few
TGTGCCAGCAGTTCCCCTGGAACGGGGGACTACGAGCAGTACTTC	CASSSPGTGDYEQYF	TRBJ2-7	.	TRBV28	.
TGCGCCAGCAGCTCTACAGGAAACACCATATATTTT	CASSSTGNTIYF	TRBJ1-3	.	TRBV5-1	.